The 18 T cell receptor beta chains below come from one sample, sequenced in a study of beta chain features in type 1 diabetes. Isolated RNA was reverse transcribed in full, so expressed TCRB transcripts were sequenced. Profiling relied on immunoSEQ multiplex PCR, and the TCRdb table lists in-frame clones only, not all of them. This sample has roughly 12,000 clones, with more than 40% found just once. Sample: stem cell memory CD4+ T cells from blood. The receptors originated from a man younger than 30 in good health.

This clone was seen more than once but under ten times. The chain couples TRBV30 to TRBJ1-1; TRBD1 is a possible D gene (6 bases). CDR3 length: 11 amino acids. V gave up 4 bases and J gave up 10 bases, with 13 bases separating them. The germline V gene has CDR1 GTSNPN and CDR2 SVGIG (reference sequence). In nucleotides, the CDR3 is TGTGCCTGGACACAGGGTTTTGTAGCTTTCTTT. As protein: CAWTQGFVAFF.

The CDR3 is CASSFGTGGSPLHF. The CDR3 DNA reads as TGTGCCAGCAGCTTCGGGACAGGGGGATCACCCCTCCACTTT. The gene calls are TRBV7-9 and TRBJ1-6, with 11 bases matching TRBD1. Germline loops: CDR1 SEHNR, CDR2 FQNEAQ (reference sequence). The CDR3 runs 14 residues. V shed 3 bases, J shed 10 bases, and the junction held 2 bases outside the gene matches.

This rearrangement joins TRBV7-2 to TRBJ2-6; 9 nucleotides match TRBD2. The CDR3 runs 18 residues. The germline CDR1 and CDR2 sequences are SGHTA and FQGNSA. With V trimmed by 2 bases and J by 1 base, 6 bases remained unmatched. CDR3 nucleotides: TGTGCCAGCAGCTTAAATTTAGCGGGGGTTTCTGGGGCCAACGTCCTGACTTTC. Translating gives CASSLNLAGVSGANVLTF. Filled out from reference TRBV7-2 and TRBJ2-6, the complete variable domain reads GAGVSQSPSNKVTEKGKDVELRCDPISGHTALYWYRQSLGQGLEFLIYFQGNSAPDKSGLPSDRFSAERTGGSVSTLTIQRTQQEDSAVYLCASSLNLAGVSGANVLTFGAGSRLTVL.

V and J are TRBV7-7 and TRBJ2-1; D is unclear. The ends were cut back, 2 bases at V and 6 bases at J, with 14 bases in the middle. Germline-derived CDR1 and CDR2 are SSHAT and FNYEAQ (reference sequence). This CDR3 has 15 residues. CDR3 residues: CASSLSEFNLNEQFF. The DNA of the CDR3 is TGTGCCAGCAGCTTATCAGAATTCAATCTCAATGAGCAGTTCTTC.

The chain links TRBV7-3 to TRBJ2-3; TRBD2 might be the D (5 bases). The CDR3 contains 13 residues. Germline V lookup: CDR1 SGHTA, CDR2 FQGTGA. The V and J ends lost 3 bases and 3 bases respectively, with 7 bases between them. The CDR3 DNA sequence: TGTGCCAGCAGCTTCCGGGGTACAGATACGCAGTATTTT. The encoded protein is CASSFRGTDTQYF. The variable domain in full, completed from reference TRBV7-3 and TRBJ2-3, reads GAGVSQTPSNKVTEKGKYVELRCDPISGHTALYWYRQSLGQGPEFLIYFQGTGAADDSGLPNDRFFAVRPEGSVSTLKIQRTERGDSAVYLCASSFRGTDTQYFGPGTRLTVL.

The V call is TRBV18, the J call TRBJ2-2, with a possible D match to TRBD1 (5 bases). Germline values: CDR1 KGHSH, CDR2 LQKENI. CDR3 length: 16 amino acids. The V gene lost 0 bases and the J gene lost 3 bases, with 11 bases spanning the gap. The CDR3 is CASSPPVGLDTGELFF. The CDR3 bases are TGTGCCAGCTCACCACCGGTGGGGCTGGACACCGGGGAGCTGTTTTTT. Full variable domain (remainder filled in from reference TRBV18 and TRBJ2-2): NAGVMQNPRHLVRRRGQEARLRCSPMKGHSHVYWYRQLPEEGLKFMVYLQKENIIDESGMPKERFSAEFPKEGPSILRIQQVVRGDSAAYFCASSPPVGLDTGELFFGEGSRLTVL.

The J gene is TRBJ2-5, the V gene TRBV7-2; D is possibly TRBD1 (6 bases). Germline V gene lookup returns CDR1 SGHTA and CDR2 FQGNSA. CDR3 size: 16 residues. Trimming removed 4 bases from V and 2 bases from J, with 17 bases in between. The CDR3 protein is CASSSVVGGTQETQYF. DNA of the CDR3: TGTGCCAGCAGCTCGGTCGTTGGGGGCACACAAGAGACCCAGTACTTC.

The chain combines TRBV2 with TRBJ1-5, with a weak D call TRBD1 (5 bases). V was cut by 5 bases and J by 7 bases, with 15 bases left in between. The CDR3 covers 14 residues. In germline, CDR1 is SNHLY, CDR2 FYNNEI. CDR3 bases: TGTGCCAGCAGTACCCAGGGCCTCATCCAGCCCCAGCATTTT. Translation: CASSTQGLIQPQHF.

The chain carries TRBV7-3 and TRBJ2-5, with a weak D call TRBD2 (6 bases). There are 14 residues in the CDR3. Trimming pared 2 bases from V and 1 base from J, leaving 8 bases between. CDR1 and CDR2 from the germline V gene are SGHTA and FQGTGA. CDR3: CASSLAGRQETQYF. The CDR3 region has the DNA TGTGCCAGCAGCTTAGCGGGGCGCCAAGAGACCCAGTACTTC.

The chain carries TRBV7-2 and TRBJ2-5; 11 bases match TRBD2. Trimming cost V 5 bases and J 2 bases; bases outside gene matches: 10. The V gene's germline CDR1 is SGHTA and CDR2 FQGNSA. The CDR3 is 17 residues long. The CDR3 DNA reads TGTGCCAGCAGCCCAGGACCGGGACTAGCGGATCAAGAGACCCAGTACTTC. Protein product: CASSPGPGLADQETQYF.

On this clone: An end of the junction does not agree with germline; a read error may underlie this. Additional DNA sequences in this sample encode the identical CDR3. The V and J genes are TRBV7-3 and TRBJ2-7; tentative D call: TRBD1 (5 bases). The CDR3 has 14 amino acids. The germline CDR1 and CDR2 sequences are SGHTA and FQGTGA. CDR3 DNA: TGTGCCAGCAGCCAGGTAGGCAGGGCCAGCGAGCAGTACTTT. As protein: CASSQVGRASEQYF.

V gene TRBV7-9 combines with J gene TRBJ2-3; tentatively, D is TRBD2 (5 bases). V lost 4 bases and J 2 bases, leaving 13 bases between the germline ends. CDR1 and CDR2 (germline): SEHNR, FQNEAQ (reference sequence). This CDR3 is 15 amino acids long. The CDR3 protein is CASSSPGLPTDTQYF. For the CDR3, the DNA is TGTGCCAGCAGCTCCCCAGGACTCCCCACAGATACGCAGTATTTT.

In this sample, this clone turned up a few times. The chain links TRBV7-9 to TRBJ2-1, with 7 bases that match TRBD2. This CDR3 region has 12 residues. The germline V gene has CDR1 SEHNR and CDR2 FQNEAQ (reference sequence). Trimming removed 5 bases from V and 13 bases from J; junction bases left unmatched: 8. The CDR3 DNA reads as TGTGCCAGCAGCACGACTAGCCGGCGACAGTTCTTC. Translated, it gives CASSTTSRRQFF.

The chain combines TRBV7-2 with TRBJ1-3; D remains unclear. The CDR3 is 14 residues long. Germline-derived CDR1 and CDR2 are SGHTA and FQGNSA. Trimming removed 5 bases at V and 2 bases at J, with 10 bases between. DNA of the CDR3: TGTGCCAGCAGCCCCATGGGAGCTGGAAACACCATATATTTT. Translation gives CASSPMGAGNTIYF.

This chain uses TRBV4-3 with TRBJ1-2, with a tentative D call TRBD1 (5 bases). Germline V CDR1 and CDR2: LGHNA, YSLEER. This CDR3 spans 16 amino acids. Trimming removed 3 bases at V and 0 bases at J, with 14 bases between. The CDR3 sequence: CASSHQGYSANYGYTF. The CDR3 DNA reads TGCGCCAGCAGCCACCAGGGCTACTCCGCTAACTATGGCTACACCTTC.

The chain joins TRBV4-2 to TRBJ2-1; 8 positions match TRBD2. The CDR3 extends over 16 amino acids. Losses at the gene ends were 1 base for V and 10 bases for J; bases not matched to a gene: 12. Per the germline V gene, CDR1 is LGHNA and CDR2 is YNFKEQ. The CDR3 region is CASSQGRGGGSGEQFF. DNA for the CDR3: TGTGCCAGCAGCCAAGGTAGGGGCGGGGGGTCCGGGGAGCAGTTCTTC.

The chain joins TRBV7-7 to TRBJ2-3; tentatively, D is TRBD2 (5 bases). Trimming shortened V by 3 bases and J by 4 bases, and 8 bases separated the two germline ends. The CDR3 has 13 amino acids. CDR1 SSHAT and CDR2 FNYEAQ come from the germline V gene (reference sequence). CDR3 amino acids: CASSLREPDTQYF. The CDR3, as DNA: TGTGCCAGCAGCTTGAGGGAGCCAGATACGCAGTATTTT.

This rearrangement joins TRBV18 to TRBJ1-2, with TRBD1 matching 10 bases. The trim removed 6 bases at V and 4 bases at J, leaving 8 bases unmatched. This CDR3 spans 15 amino acids. The germline CDR1 and CDR2 sequences are KGHSH and LQKENI. This chain's CDR3 is CASSPTGGGPYGYTF. The CDR3 DNA is TGTGCCAGCTCTCCGACAGGGGGCGGACCCTATGGCTACACCTTC.